The rows below give T cell receptor beta chains drawn from one sample of a study of T cell responses to AZD1222 COVID-19 vaccine. Libraries were prepared by immunoSEQ multiplex PCR; TCRdb keeps only in-frame clonotypes and omits some of them. The table shows 120,000 to 150,000 clones, with 75% to 95% occurring only once. The sequencing here drew on peripheral blood, taken on day 0 of AZD1222 vaccination. The receptor set was obtained from an adult in good health. CDR3s include the opening cysteine and the closing phenylalanine or tryptophan. Each record gives: D gene, J gene, CDR3 length, V gene, CDR3 protein, CDR3 DNA. A D gene is named only where the DNA matches it firmly.

>.|TRBJ1-4|14|TRBV7-7
CASSLEGLGEKLFF
TGTGCCAGCAGCTTAGAGGGTTTAGGAGAAAAACTGTTTTTT
>TRBD1|TRBJ1-2|15|TRBV5-5
CASSSGQGVQYGYTF
TGTGCCAGCAGCTCGGGACAGGGAGTACAGTATGGCTACACCTTC
>TRBD1|TRBJ2-1|15|TRBV4-1
CASSQGGQGDNEQFF
TGCGCCAGCAGCCAAGGTGGACAGGGTGATAATGAGCAGTTCTTC
>.|TRBJ1-2|14|TRBV19
CASSISQGRDGYTF
TGTGCCAGTAGTATTAGTCAGGGGAGGGATGGCTACACCTTC
>TRBD1|TRBJ2-7|16|TRBV24-1
CATSDLGQGASYEQYF
TGTGCCACCAGTGATTTGGGACAGGGGGCCTCCTACGAGCAGTACTTC
>.|TRBJ1-4|16|TRBV28
CASSLGRMGFREKLFF
TGTGCCAGCAGTTTGGGCAGAATGGGCTTCAGAGAAAAACTGTTTTTT
>.|TRBJ1-1|14|TRBV6-2/TRBV6-3
CASSYSMGNTEAFF
TGTGCCAGCAGTTACTCGATGGGGAACACTGAAGCTTTCTTT
>TRBD2|TRBJ2-7|15|TRBV7-2
CASTVEGLAGGEQYF
TGTGCCAGCACAGTAGAGGGACTAGCGGGAGGCGAGCAGTACTTC
>TRBD2|TRBJ2-7|15|TRBV6-5
CASRVLAGAPGEQYF
TGTGCCAGCAGGGTACTAGCGGGCGCACCAGGAGAGCAGTACTTC
>TRBD2|TRBJ2-1|15|TRBV19
CASSNGLAGSNEQFF
TGTGCCAGTAGTAACGGACTAGCGGGGAGCAATGAGCAGTTCTTC
>TRBD1|TRBJ1-2|16|TRBV19
CASSVSQGPSGYGYTF
TGTGCCAGTAGTGTTTCACAGGGGCCTTCGGGCTATGGCTACACCTTC
>.|TRBJ2-5|13|TRBV2
CASRTGSQETQYF
TGTGCCAGCAGGACGGGGAGCCAAGAGACCCAGTACTTC
>.|TRBJ1-1|14|TRBV10-3
CAITGGSMNTEAFF
TGTGCCATCACGGGGGGAAGCATGAACACTGAAGCTTTCTTT
>.|TRBJ1-5|16|TRBV7-2
CASSLGLVNSNQPQHF
TGTGCCAGCAGCTTAGGACTAGTTAATAGCAATCAGCCCCAGCATTTT
>.|TRBJ2-1|17|TRBV7-6
CASSLGGPMGGGDEQFF
TGTGCCAGCAGCTTAGGAGGACCGATGGGCGGAGGCGATGAGCAGTTCTTC
>.|TRBJ1-1|15|TRBV5-6
CASSLDPSRGTEAFF
TGTGCCAGCAGCTTGGACCCATCGAGGGGCACTGAAGCTTTCTTT
>.|TRBJ2-1|12|TRBV4-1
CASSQENNEQFF
TGCGCCAGCAGCCAAGAAAACAATGAGCAGTTCTTC
>TRBD1|TRBJ1-4|17|TRBV4-2
CASSQEALQGSGEKLFF
TGTGCCAGCAGCCAAGAAGCGTTACAGGGGTCCGGTGAAAAACTGTTTTTT
>.|TRBJ1-5|14|TRBV2
CASSAMGRNQPQHF
TGTGCCAGCAGTGCTATGGGGAGGAATCAGCCCCAGCATTTT
>.|TRBJ2-3|16|TRBV7-2
CASRWGIISSTDTQYF
TGTGCCAGCAGGTGGGGGATAATTTCTAGCACAGATACGCAGTATTTT
>TRBD2|TRBJ2-3|16|TRBV5-1
CASSLVLAASTDTQYF
TGCGCCAGCAGCTTGGTTCTAGCGGCAAGCACAGATACGCAGTATTTT
>TRBD2|TRBJ2-3|16|TRBV11-3
CASSPRGGWGTDTQYF
TGTGCCAGCAGCCCACGGGGGGGCTGGGGCACAGATACGCAGTATTTT